This entry concerns a single T cell receptor beta chain. The data belong to a study of OX40 agonist ivuxolimab in advanced cancers. Overall study: Participants could have had prior anti-PD-1, anti-PD-L1 or anti-CTLA-4 therapy, and roughly 40% had some.

TCRdb's copy holds only in-frame clones and misses some; the assay was immunoSEQ multiplex PCR. The sample carries some 95,000 clones, around 85% recorded once. Germline lookup yields CDR1 SEHNR and CDR2 FQNEAQ (reference sequence). The CDR3 is 14 amino acids. This TCR was sampled from an adult with an advanced solid tumor such as melanoma, head and neck, liver or kidney cancer. This chain uses TRBV7-9 with TRBJ2-5; D is unclear. With the DNA end fitting TRBJ2-7 better, the J assignment may be wrong. The sequences come from CD4+ or CD8+ T cells sorted from blood, collected in a trial of the OX40 agonist ivuxolimab. The chain's CDR3 is CASSLEEGRDEQYF. CDR3 DNA sequence: TGTGCCAGCAGCTTAGAAGAAGGAAGGGACGAGCAGTACTTC.